The next 10 T cell receptor beta chains were all read from a single sample in a study of shared clonotypes between healthy human individuals. Measured with immunoSEQ multiplex PCR; TCRdb has only the in-frame clones, and not every one. The sample records around 720,000 clones, roughly 73% being singletons. Sequencing input: memory CD4+ T cells sorted from blood. Noted subset: CD45RA-negative fraction. The receptors were sampled from a woman aged 25 to 39 in good health.

The gene calls are TRBV5-1 and TRBJ2-3; 7 bases are shared with TRBD2. The J segment lost 1 base and the V segment lost 0 bases, leaving 8 bases of the junction unmatched. This CDR3 is built from 17 residues. Germline CDR1 and CDR2: SGHRS and YFSETQ. In DNA, the CDR3 is TGCGCCAGCAGCTTGGCCCGTGCTAGCGGACGCACAGATACGCAGTATTTT. This codes for CASSLARASGRTDTQYF. Looking up the rest from reference TRBV5-1 and TRBJ2-3 gives the full variable domain: KAGVTQTPRYLIKTRGQQVTLSCSPISGHRSVSWYQQTPGQGLQFLFEYFSETQRNKGNFPGRFSGRQFSNSRSEMNVSTLELGDSALYLCASSLARASGRTDTQYFGPGTRLTVL.

The chain combines TRBV29-1 with TRBJ1-2, with a tentative D call TRBD1 (5 bases). The length of the CDR3 is 15 residues. V dropped 5 bases and J dropped 1 base, with 17 bases sitting between them. The germline gives CDR1 SQVTM, CDR2 ANQGSEA. Here the CDR3 DNA reads TGCAGCGTTACCACAGGCTCCGGGGGTAACTATGGCTACACCTTC. It translates to CSVTTGSGGNYGYTF.

V and J are TRBV5-1 and TRBJ2-1; weak D call: TRBD2 (6 bases). The CDR3 totals 12 residues. Germline V gene lookup returns CDR1 SGHRS and CDR2 YFSETQ. V was cut by 4 bases and J by 4 bases, with 6 bases left in between. The CDR3 DNA reads as TGCGCCAGCAGCCGGGGGTACAATGAGCAGTTCTTC. It specifies CASSRGYNEQFF.

V gene TRBV28 combines with J gene TRBJ2-1; 8 bases are shared with TRBD1. The CDR3 sequence is 14 residues long. Germline trimming cut 4 bases from V and 15 bases from J; bases unmatched to any gene: 14. Looked up from germline, CDR1 is MDHEN and CDR2 is SYDVKM. The CDR3 loop reads CASSSPDRADYGFF. In nucleotides, the CDR3 is TGTGCCAGCAGTTCTCCGGACAGGGCGGACTATGGGTTCTTC.

This clone was observed a single time. The chain has TRBV10-3 and TRBJ2-1, with D maybe TRBD2 (6 bases). The germline V gene has CDR1 ENHRY and CDR2 SYGVKD. The V end lost 7 bases, the J end lost 6 bases, and 19 bases lay between the germline ends. This CDR3 is 15 amino acids long. CDR3 sequence: CAITPGVQGGNEQFF. CDR3 bases: TGTGCCATCACCCCCGGGGTCCAGGGAGGCAATGAGCAGTTCTTC.

The V gene is TRBV7-9, the J gene TRBJ2-7, with D possibly TRBD2 on 5 matching bases. CDR1 is SEHNR, CDR2 FQNEAQ, per germline (reference sequence). V gave up 10 bases and J gave up 0 bases, with 13 bases separating them. This CDR3 is 13 amino acids long. The CDR3 region is CAIGLLNSYEQYF. In DNA, the CDR3 is TGTGCCATTGGACTCCTCAACTCCTACGAGCAGTACTTC.

The chain recombines TRBV19 with TRBJ2-5; unclear D gene. With 4 bases removed from V and 2 bases from J, the gap between germline ends came to 8 bases. The CDR3 sequence is 13 residues long. Germline CDR1 reads LNHDA; CDR2 reads SQIVND (reference sequence). This CDR3 is CASSSLDQETQYF. CDR3 in DNA: TGTGCCAGTAGTAGTTTAGATCAAGAGACCCAGTACTTC.

V usage is TRBV5-1 and J usage is TRBJ2-5; tentative D call: TRBD2 (5 bases). The CDR3 extends over 15 amino acids. V was cut by 2 bases and J by 3 bases, with 14 bases left in between. Germline V gives CDR1 SGHRS, CDR2 YFSETQ. CDR3 coding DNA: TGCGCCAGCAGCTTATCGAGGAGGAAGGAAGAGACCCAGTACTTC. Translated: CASSLSRRKEETQYF.

The rearrangement joins TRBV6-1 to TRBJ2-7; D perhaps matches TRBD1 (6 bases). The V and J ends lost 3 bases and 6 bases respectively, with 15 bases between them. Germline V gene data show CDR1 as MNHNS and CDR2 as SASEGT. This CDR3 comprises 14 residues. The CDR3 nucleotides are TGTGCCAGCAGTGACCCATTCAGGGGTTTCGAGCAGTACTTC. Its translation is CASSDPFRGFEQYF.

About this clone: Because it lacks the conserved phenylalanine or tryptophan at the end, this CDR3 is likely a read error. The DNA is left out, because the CDR3 cannot be placed on it with certainty; the CDR3 is given as TCRdb lists it. The chain uses TRBV5-6 and TRBJ1-2. Germline V CDR1 and CDR2: SGHDT, YYEEEE. The CDR3 totals 13 residues, both ends included. CDR3 region: CASSPRSGPITAI.